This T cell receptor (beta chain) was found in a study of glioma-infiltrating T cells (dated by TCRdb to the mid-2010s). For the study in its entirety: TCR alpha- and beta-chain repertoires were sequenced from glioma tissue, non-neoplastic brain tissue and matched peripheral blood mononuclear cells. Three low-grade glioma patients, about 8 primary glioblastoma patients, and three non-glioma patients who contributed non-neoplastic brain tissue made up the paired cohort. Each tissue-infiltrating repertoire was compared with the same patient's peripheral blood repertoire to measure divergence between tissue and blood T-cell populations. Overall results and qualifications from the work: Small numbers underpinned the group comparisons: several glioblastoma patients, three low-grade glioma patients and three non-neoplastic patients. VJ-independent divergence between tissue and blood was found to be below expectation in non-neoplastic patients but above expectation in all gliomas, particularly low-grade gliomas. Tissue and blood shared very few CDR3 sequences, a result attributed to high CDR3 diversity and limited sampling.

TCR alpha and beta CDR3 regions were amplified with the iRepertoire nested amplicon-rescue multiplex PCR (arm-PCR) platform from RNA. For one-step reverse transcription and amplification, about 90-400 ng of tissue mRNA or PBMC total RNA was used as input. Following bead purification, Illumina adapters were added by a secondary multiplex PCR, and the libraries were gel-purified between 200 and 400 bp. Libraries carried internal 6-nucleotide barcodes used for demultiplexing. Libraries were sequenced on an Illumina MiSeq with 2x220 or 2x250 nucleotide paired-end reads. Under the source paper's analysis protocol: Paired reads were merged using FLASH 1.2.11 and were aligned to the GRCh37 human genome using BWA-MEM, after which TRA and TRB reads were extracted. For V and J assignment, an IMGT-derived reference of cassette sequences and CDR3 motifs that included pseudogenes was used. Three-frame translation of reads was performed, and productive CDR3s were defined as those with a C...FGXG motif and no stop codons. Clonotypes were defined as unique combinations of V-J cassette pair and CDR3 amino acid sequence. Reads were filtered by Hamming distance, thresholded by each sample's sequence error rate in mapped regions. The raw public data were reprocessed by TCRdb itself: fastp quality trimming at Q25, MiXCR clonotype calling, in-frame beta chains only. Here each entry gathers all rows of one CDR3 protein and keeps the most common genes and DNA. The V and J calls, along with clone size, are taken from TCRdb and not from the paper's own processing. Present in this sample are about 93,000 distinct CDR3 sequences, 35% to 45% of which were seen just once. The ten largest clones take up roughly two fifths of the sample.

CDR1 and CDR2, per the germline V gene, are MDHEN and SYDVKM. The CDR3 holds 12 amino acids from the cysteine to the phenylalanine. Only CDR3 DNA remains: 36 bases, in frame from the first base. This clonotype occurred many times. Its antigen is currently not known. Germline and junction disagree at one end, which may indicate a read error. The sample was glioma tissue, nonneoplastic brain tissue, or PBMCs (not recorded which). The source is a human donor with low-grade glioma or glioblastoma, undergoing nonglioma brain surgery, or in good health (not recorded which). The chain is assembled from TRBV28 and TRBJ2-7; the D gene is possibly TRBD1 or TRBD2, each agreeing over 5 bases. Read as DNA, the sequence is TGTGCCAGCTCCTCCGGGGCTTGGGAGCAGCACTTC. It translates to CASSSGAWEQHF.